The next 18 T cell receptor beta chains were all read from a single sample in a study of spatial heterogeneity in lung cancer (dated by TCRdb to between 2018 and 2021). Study-wide findings and limitations: The tumor nonsynonymous mutation count correlated with the number of expanded intratumoral alpha and beta TCRs.

These receptors lack a known antigen. The library came from 5' RACE. TCRdb shows the sequencer as NextSeq 500. The public reads were quality trimmed at Q25 with fastp and then assembled into clones with MiXCR by TCRdb, keeping productive beta chains. Records with the same CDR3 protein are collapsed into one entry carrying the most frequent genes and DNA. The sample table records about 2,000 distinct CDR3 sequences; approximately 0.99% of these occur just once. About 20% of the sample belongs to the ten largest clones. The time point label here, explained by the study, means: sample taken at primary tumor resection. Sample: lung tumor tissue, taken at surgery. Receptor source: a male donor with early-stage non-small cell lung cancer.

This clonotype was observed many times. CDR3 in amino acids: CASSGLDREVYGYTF. Written as DNA, the CDR3 is TGTGCCAGCAGTGGTCTGGACAGGGAAGTCTATGGCTACACCTTC. V and J are TRBV6-1 and TRBJ1-2, with TRBD1 identical over 8 bases. The CDR3 runs 15 residues. Losses at the gene ends were 4 bases for V and 4 bases for J; bases not matched to a gene: 8. Germline values: CDR1 MNHNS, CDR2 SASEGT.

A few counts support this clonotype. This may be a read error: a much more frequent sequence differs by one nucleotide. The rearrangement joins TRBV30 to TRBJ1-2; D remains ambiguous. The CDR3 is 15 amino acids. The germline V gene has CDR1 GTSNPN and CDR2 SVGIG (reference sequence). DNA of the CDR3: TGTGCCTGGAGTGTAAGAACTCACACACCCTATGGCGACACCTTC. Translated: CAWSVRTHTPYGDTF.

By sample fraction, this clonotype is medium-sized. The chain has TRBV12-3 or TRBV12-4 and TRBJ1-3; D remains unclear. The V gene lost 3 bases and the J gene lost 8 bases, with 5 bases spanning the gap. The CDR3 runs 11 residues. CDR3 nucleotide sequence: TGTGCCAGCAGTTTGCAGTACACCATATATTTT. Translating it yields CASSLQYTIYF.

This clonotype is deemed hyperexpanded. The rearrangement uses TRBV6-5 and TRBJ2-7, with a tentative D call TRBD2 (6 bases). Germline V lookup: CDR1 MNHEY, CDR2 SVGAGI. This CDR3 contains 15 residues. The germline V and J ends were trimmed by 6 bases and 1 base, with 16 bases remaining between them. The chain's CDR3 is CASRPRGTPSYEQYF. The CDR3 bases are TGTGCCAGCAGGCCCCGAGGGACTCCTTCCTACGAGCAGTACTTC.

This clonotype is medium-sized by share. V gene TRBV3-1 combines with J gene TRBJ2-7; TRBD1 aligns across 9 bases. The V and J ends lost 4 bases and 7 bases, in that order; junction bases with no gene match: 14. The CDR3 spans 16 residues. CDR1 LGHDT and CDR2 YNNKEL come from the germline V gene (reference sequence). Here the CDR3 reads CASSLGPGTGTGEQYF. The CDR3 bases are TGTGCCAGCAGCCTAGGACCCGGGACAGGGACCGGGGAGCAGTACTTC.

This clonotype is categorized as medium-sized. The genes are TRBV29-1 and TRBJ2-7; D is ambiguous. The germline gives CDR1 SQVTM, CDR2 ANQGSEA. The V end was cut by 2 bases, the J end by 0 bases, with 8 bases between. The CDR3 extends over 13 amino acids. In nucleotides, the CDR3 is TGCAGCGTTGAACTGCGGACCTCCTACGAGCAGTACTTC. Protein sequence: CSVELRTSYEQYF.

This clonotype is medium-sized (0.01 to 0.1%). This chain uses TRBV12-3 or TRBV12-4 with TRBJ1-1; TRBD1 might be the D (6 bases). Trimming removed 5 bases from V and 7 bases from J, with 20 bases in between. The CDR3 is made up of 15 amino acids. CDR3 DNA: TGTGCCAGCAGTCCCAGGGGACGGCCGCCTAGTGAAGCTTTCTTT. Its translation: CASSPRGRPPSEAFF.

This clonotype is judged medium-sized (0.01 to 0.1%). The V gene is TRBV4-1, the J gene TRBJ1-5; 7 bases map to TRBD1. J was trimmed by 3 bases and V by 4 bases; bases with no gene match: 3. Germline V gene data show CDR1 as MGHRA and CDR2 as YSYEKL. The CDR3 loop spans 14 amino acids. CDR3 loop: CASSPGTANQPQHF. The CDR3 bases are TGCGCCAGCAGCCCTGGGACAGCCAATCAGCCCCAGCATTTT.

This clonotype rates as medium-sized. This chain links TRBV7-8 with TRBJ2-5; 11 bases agree with TRBD2. Trimming removed 3 bases from V and 1 base from J; junction bases left unmatched: 4. Germline V lookup: CDR1 SGHVS, CDR2 FQNEAQ. The CDR3 consists of 16 residues. The CDR3 sequence: CASSFSSGGRQETQYF. CDR3 coding DNA: TGTGCCAGCAGCTTTTCTAGCGGGGGGCGCCAAGAGACCCAGTACTTC.

This clonotype is classed as medium-sized. This chain joins TRBV7-8 and TRBJ2-7, with 12 positions matching TRBD2. The CDR3 sequence is 15 residues long. The germline V gene has CDR1 SGHVS and CDR2 FQNEAQ. V trimming: 4 bases; J trimming: 6 bases; junction bases outside the gene matches: 7. CDR3 sequence: CASSSSGGGSREQYF. The CDR3 DNA reads as TGTGCCAGCAGCTCTAGCGGGGGGGGCTCCCGCGAGCAGTACTTC.

This clonotype is deemed medium-sized. The gene calls are TRBV10-3 and TRBJ2-1, with 9 nucleotides matching TRBD2. This CDR3 region has 17 residues. V shed 0 bases, J shed 4 bases, and the junction held 7 bases outside the gene matches. The germline CDR1 and CDR2 sequences are ENHRY and SYGVKD. CDR3 nucleotides: TGTGCCATCAGTGAGTCGGATAGCGGGGGCGATTACAATGAGCAGTTCTTC. It specifies CAISESDSGGDYNEQFF.

This clonotype is labeled medium-sized (0.01 to 0.1%). The rearrangement uses TRBV20-1 and TRBJ1-5; weak D call: TRBD1 (6 bases). The ends were cut back, 0 bases at V and 1 base at J, with 7 bases in the middle. The CDR3 is made up of 14 amino acids. In germline, CDR1 is DFQATT, CDR2 SNEGSKA (reference sequence). CDR3 sequence: CSAREGASNQPQHF. CDR3 nucleotides: TGCAGTGCTAGAGAGGGGGCGAGCAATCAGCCCCAGCATTTT.

By share of the sample, this clonotype is medium-sized (0.01 to 0.1%). The chain carries TRBV14 and TRBJ1-2; unclear D gene. Trimming stripped 2 bases from V and 5 bases from J, with 9 bases between. CDR1 is SGHDN, CDR2 FVKESK, per germline. The CDR3 totals 13 residues. In DNA form, the CDR3 reads TGTGCCAGCAGCCAACAGACGTCATATGGCTACACCTTC. This encodes CASSQQTSYGYTF.

This clonotype was picked up many times. The chain is built from TRBV20-1 and TRBJ1-1; D is perhaps TRBD1 (5 bases). This CDR3 is built from 13 residues. V shed 1 base and J shed 3 bases, with 9 bases lying between them. Germline V CDR1 and CDR2: DFQATT, SNEGSKA (reference sequence). The CDR3 DNA sequence: TGCAGTGCTAGAGGGGGGTCCCACACTGAAGCTTTCTTT. Residues: CSARGGSHTEAFF.

Sample share makes this clonotype medium-sized. The chain has TRBV24-1 and TRBJ1-5; D is uncertain. The CDR3 extends over 13 amino acids. Trimming removed 0 bases at V and 7 bases at J, with 6 bases between. The germline V gene has CDR1 KGHDR and CDR2 SFDVKD. CDR3 loop: CATSDLRGQPQHF. The CDR3 bases are TGTGCCACCAGTGATTTGCGTGGGCAGCCCCAGCATTTT.

This clonotype is categorized as medium-sized. This rearrangement joins TRBV7-9 to TRBJ1-6, with TRBD1 as a possible D gene (5 bases). CDR1 is SEHNR and CDR2 is FQNEAQ in the germline V gene (reference sequence). The V gene lost 3 bases and the J gene lost 6 bases, with 15 bases spanning the gap. The CDR3 is 16 amino acids. The DNA for the CDR3 is TGTGCCAGCAGCTTCTTCCTCCCGGGGGGTAATTCACCCCTCCACTTT. This sequence encodes CASSFFLPGGNSPLHF.

This clonotype came up many times. CDR3 sequence (DNA): TGCAGTGCCCTACTAGGAGTCCACGAGCAGTACTTC. It is translated as CSALLGVHEQYF. The V call is TRBV20-1, the J call TRBJ2-7; possibly TRBD2 for D (5 bases). Trimming stripped 6 bases from V and 5 bases from J, with 14 bases between. Per the germline V gene, CDR1 is DFQATT and CDR2 is SNEGSKA (reference sequence). The CDR3 loop spans 12 amino acids.

By its share, this clonotype is medium-sized. CDR3 in DNA: TGTGCCAGCTCACAAGCGGACACTGAAGCTTTCTTT. It is translated as CASSQADTEAFF. The rearrangement uses TRBV18 and TRBJ1-1; D is unresolved. The CDR3 runs to 12 residues. V was trimmed by 4 bases and J by 3 bases, leaving 6 bases between them. CDR1 is KGHSH and CDR2 is LQKENI in the germline V gene.